The clone carrying this T cell receptor (beta chain) has a handful of counts. Its target is unknown. This specimen belongs to a study of vaccination and CD4 T cells after COVID-19. Study in general: Sampling post-COVID took place a median roughly 93 days after diagnosis (range 35 to 161).

Researchers used the Oncomine TCR Beta short-read assay to sequence DNA from cultured CD4+ T cells. Using the QIAamp micro DNA kit, genomic DNA was extracted from the CD4+ T cells that had been cultured. In TCRdb, the PCR reads were re-called with MiXCR into one record per CDR3 protein. The repertoire has about 20,000 distinct CDR3 sequences, around 60% of them found once; the top ten carry 8% to 9.5%. Study-level points and caveats: Within convalescent individuals, 304 out of 307 vaccine-specific clones proved to be spike mono-reactive.

The treatment: approximately 9-day PBMC culture with coronavirus spike peptide pools or control peptides (ViraFEST assay). Once peptide pools had expanded antigen-specific T cells, ViraFEST sequenced TCRs. Germline assignment: CDR1 MDHEN and CDR2 SYDVKM. Trimming shortened V by 6 bases and J by 8 bases, and 11 bases separated the two germline ends. This CDR3 comprises 12 residues. Sequenced here: CD4+ T cells from blood, cultured in vitro, sampled after SARS-CoV-2 vaccination. The chain has TRBV28 and TRBJ1-5; possible D gene TRBD1, 5 bases. The origin of this receptor is a human donor who had recovered from COVID-19. The CDR3 is CASSGARKPQHF. The CDR3 bases are TGTGCCAGCAGCGGGGCGCGGAAGCCCCAGCATTTT.